This passage covers 4 T cell receptor beta chains from one sample sequenced in a study of T cell responses to AZD1222 COVID-19 vaccine (dated by TCRdb to the early 2020s). The time point label of this sample denotes: about 28 days (+/-7) after the second vaccine dose. Library preparation used the immunoSEQ multiplex PCR assay. TCRdb provides this immuneACCESS table in a form limited to in-frame rearrangements. Some clones are lacking; in checked studies, under half of them reflect an unresolved V gene, and why the rest are absent is not known. A total of 110,000 to 150,000 clones appear in this sample, roughly 91% of them only once. Less than 2% of the sample goes to the ten largest clones. This material consisted of peripheral blood, taken 28 days after the second AZD1222 dose. The receptors derive from an adult who received the AZD1222 COVID-19 vaccine.

DNA for the CDR3: TGCGCCAGCAGCTTGGCGGGGGACTTCTCTGGAAACACCATATATTTT. It codes for CASSLAGDFSGNTIYF. This sequence joins TRBV5-1 and TRBJ1-3; D possibly corresponds to TRBD1 (5 bases). Looked up from germline, CDR1 is SGHRS and CDR2 is YFSETQ. This CDR3 contains 16 residues. V was pared by 0 bases and J by 0 bases, with 10 bases between.

The table lists this clone with a count of one. This chain links TRBV18 with TRBJ1-2; D might be TRBD1 (5 bases). This CDR3 is 15 amino acids long. CDR1 and CDR2 from the germline V gene are KGHSH and LQKENI. V was pared by 1 base and J by 5 bases, with 14 bases between. This CDR3 reads CASSPLEGNEYGYTF. In DNA form, the CDR3 reads TGTGCCAGCTCACCACTCGAGGGGAATGAATATGGCTACACCTTC.

This chain connects TRBV5-1 to TRBJ1-6, with unresolved D. Germline V gene data show CDR1 as SGHRS and CDR2 as YFSETQ. There are 15 residues in the CDR3. Trimming left V 5 bases short and J 6 bases short, with 15 bases between. The CDR3 DNA is TGCGCCAGCAGAGCCACGGGGTCTTCTAATTCACCCCTCCACTTT. Amino acid sequence: CASRATGSSNSPLHF.

This rearrangement joins TRBV10-3 to TRBJ2-1; 10 nucleotides match TRBD2. Germline V gives CDR1 ENHRY, CDR2 SYGVKD. This CDR3 has 12 residues. The V and J ends lost 8 bases and 8 bases, in that order; junction bases with no gene match: 3. The CDR3 DNA reads as TGTGCCATCGCTAGCGGGAGCGATGAGCAGTTCTTC. Translation: CAIASGSDEQFF.